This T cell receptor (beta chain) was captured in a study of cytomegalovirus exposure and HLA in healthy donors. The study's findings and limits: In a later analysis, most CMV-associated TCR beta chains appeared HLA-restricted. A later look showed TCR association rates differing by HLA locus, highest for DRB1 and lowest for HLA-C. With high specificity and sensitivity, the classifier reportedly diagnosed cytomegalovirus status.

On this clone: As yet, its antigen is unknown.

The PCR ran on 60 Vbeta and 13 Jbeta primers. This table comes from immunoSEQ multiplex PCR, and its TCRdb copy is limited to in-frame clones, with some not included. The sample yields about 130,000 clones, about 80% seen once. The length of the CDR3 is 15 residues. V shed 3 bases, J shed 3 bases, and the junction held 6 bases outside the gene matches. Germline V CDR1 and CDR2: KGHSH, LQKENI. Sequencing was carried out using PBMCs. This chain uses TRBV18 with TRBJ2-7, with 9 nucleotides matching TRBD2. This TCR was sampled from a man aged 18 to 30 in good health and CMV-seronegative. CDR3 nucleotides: TGTGCCAGCTCACCCCCGGGACTAGCCCACTACGAGCAGTACTTC. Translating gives CASSPPGLAHYEQYF.